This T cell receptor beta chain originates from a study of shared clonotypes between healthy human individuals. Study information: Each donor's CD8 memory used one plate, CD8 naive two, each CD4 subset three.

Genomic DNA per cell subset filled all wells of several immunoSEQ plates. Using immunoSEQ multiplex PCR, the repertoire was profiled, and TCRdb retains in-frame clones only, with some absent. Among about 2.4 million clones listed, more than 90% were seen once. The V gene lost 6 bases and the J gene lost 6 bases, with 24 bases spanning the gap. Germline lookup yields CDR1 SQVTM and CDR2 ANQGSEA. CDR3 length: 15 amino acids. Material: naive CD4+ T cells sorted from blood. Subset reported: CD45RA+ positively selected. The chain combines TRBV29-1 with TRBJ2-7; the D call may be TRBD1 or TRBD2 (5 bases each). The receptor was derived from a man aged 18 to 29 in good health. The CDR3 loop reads CSVSSVGDGGSEQYF. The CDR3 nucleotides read TGCAGCGTCTCCTCGGTGGGGGACGGCGGATCCGAGCAGTACTTC.